This TCR beta chain was identified in a study of early T cells in non-severe SARS-CoV-2 infection. Study information: The authors sequenced bulk RNA from unsorted whole blood, leaving chains unpaired. Notes on the study in general: Clonotype matching in VDJdb favored anti-spike CD8 responses and did not capture private and CD4 specificities.

Attachment of unique molecular identifiers to individual cDNA molecules was performed. Each CDR3 protein gets one entry after TCRdb re-called the 5' RACE reads with MiXCR. The sample holds about 89,000 distinct CDR3 sequences; approximately 17% are singletons and the top ten take around 4.9%. In its sample, this clonotype was seen a few times. What it binds is unknown. Looked up from germline, CDR1 is SGHTA and CDR2 is FQGNSA. This CDR3 spans 17 amino acids. Losses at the gene ends were 5 bases for V and 2 bases for J; bases not matched to a gene: 7. V is TRBV7-2 and J is TRBJ2-6; 9 bases are a match to TRBD1. Sequences were derived from whole blood, sampled at baseline. This TCR was sampled from an adult who was a healthcare worker with PCR-confirmed SARS-CoV-2 infection or an uninfected control (not recorded which). The CDR3 spells CASSVAGTGTGANVLTF. As DNA, the CDR3 is TGTGCCAGCAGCGTCGCCGGGACAGGGACTGGGGCCAACGTCCTGACTTTC.